The sequence of this T cell receptor beta chain was determined in a study of T cell repertoires in ileal Crohn's disease. CDR3 length equals 16 residues. Trimming at V came to 0 bases and at J to 7 bases, leaving 10 bases not matched to a gene. Germline V gives CDR1 SGHRS, CDR2 YFSETQ. The time point denotes: proximal margin of the surgical specimen (macroscopically non-inflamed). Only in-frame clones appear in the TCRdb table, and some are missing; sequencing was by immunoSEQ multiplex PCR. The sample shows thousands of clones, around 72% of them seen only once. The sample comprised ileal tissue. The rearrangement joins TRBV5-1 to TRBJ2-3; 8 bases agree with TRBD2. The origin of this receptor is an adult with Crohn's disease. The CDR3 coding sequence is TGCGCCAGCAGCTTGGGAAGTAGCGGGGTACTAAATACGCAGTATTTT. Its protein product is CASSLGSSGVLNTQYF.